Following are 2 T cell receptor beta chains from one sample sequenced in a study of T cell changes during pregnancy in multiple sclerosis. Clones were read by immunoSEQ multiplex PCR, and TCRdb kept only the in-frame ones, dropping some. Of some 77,000 clones listed, about 92% are singletons. This specimen consisted of CD4+ T cells from peripheral blood mononuclear cells, obtained before pregnancy. The receptors were gathered from a female donor with multiple sclerosis, enrolled in a pregnancy study.

The gene calls are TRBV2 and TRBJ2-1, with D hard to call. The CDR3 totals 12 residues. Trimming took 7 bases from V and 6 from J, leaving 10 bases between them. Germline CDR1 SNHLY, CDR2 FYNNEI. The CDR3 protein is CASNLAFNEQFF. The CDR3 nucleotides are TGTGCCAGCAACCTGGCCTTCAATGAGCAGTTCTTC.

The chain uses TRBV6-6 and TRBJ2-7, with a weak D call TRBD2 (6 bases). V gave up 7 bases and J gave up 7 bases, with 23 bases separating them. Germline CDR1 is MNHNY and CDR2 is SVGAGI (reference sequence). The length of the CDR3 is 15 residues. The CDR3: CASTQDWGGGREQYF. DNA of the CDR3: TGTGCCAGCACCCAAGACTGGGGAGGAGGTCGAGAGCAGTACTTC.